This record covers a single TCR beta chain. Its antigen is currently unknown. The CDR3 is 13 amino acids. V lost 5 bases to trimming and J lost 5 bases, with 11 bases between them. Germline assignment: CDR1 LGHNA and CDR2 YSLEER. The data stem from a study of beta chain features in type 1 diabetes. Study as a whole: Age and gender were similar between patients and healthy donors, as were cell yields. Study outcomes and limitations: For type 1 diabetes patients, VDJ junctions showed fewer insertions and more deletions. Any HLA type influence on TCRB rearrangement was left unresolved here.

About 116 mL of blood, on average, came from one heparinised draw per donor. The authors reverse transcribed all of the isolated RNA, so sequencing captured expressed TCRB transcripts. Clones were sequenced by immunoSEQ multiplex PCR, and TCRdb holds only the in-frame ones, with some missing. Found here are about 130,000 clones, about 8.7% of them singletons; the top ten hold approximately 0.68%. This chain links TRBV4-3 with TRBJ2-3; perhaps TRBD1 as D (5 bases). The source of this sequence is a man aged 18 to 35 in good health. Material: central memory CD4+ T cells from blood. The CDR3 sequence: CASSTRREDTQYF. The CDR3 nucleotides are TGCGCCAGCAGCACCCGCAGGGAAGATACGCAGTATTTT.